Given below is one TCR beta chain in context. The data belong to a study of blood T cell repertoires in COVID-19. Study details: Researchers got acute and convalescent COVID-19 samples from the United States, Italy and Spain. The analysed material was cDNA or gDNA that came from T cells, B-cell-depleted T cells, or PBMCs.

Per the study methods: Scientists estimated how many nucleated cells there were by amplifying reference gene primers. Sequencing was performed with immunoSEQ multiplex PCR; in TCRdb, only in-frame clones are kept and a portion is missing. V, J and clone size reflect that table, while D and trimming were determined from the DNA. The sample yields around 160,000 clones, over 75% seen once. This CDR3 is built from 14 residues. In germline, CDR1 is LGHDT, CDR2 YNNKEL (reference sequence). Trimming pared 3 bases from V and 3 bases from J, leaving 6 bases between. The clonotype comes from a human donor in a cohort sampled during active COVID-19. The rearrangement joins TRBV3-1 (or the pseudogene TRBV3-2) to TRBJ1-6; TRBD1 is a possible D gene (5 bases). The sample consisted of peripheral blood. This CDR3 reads CASSQGGYNSPLHF. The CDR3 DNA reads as TGTGCCAGCAGCCAGGGGGGCTATAATTCACCCCTCCACTTT.